The clone carrying this T cell receptor beta chain was seen repeatedly, ten times or more. Its antigen remains unidentified. This sample is drawn from a study of T cells in Graves' hyperthyroidism and ophthalmopathy. The diagnostic basis comprised clinical symptoms, serum thyroxine and TRAb, thyroid ultrasound and orbital computed tomography. The PBMCs were sourced from fresh peripheral blood (10 ml). The germline V gene encodes CDR1 WNHNN and CDR2 SYGVQD (reference sequence). The CDR3 sequence is 14 residues long. V was pared by 2 bases and J by 1 base, with 5 bases between. Researchers amplified the TCR beta CDR3 regions from RNA transcripts. A set of HTBI primers served as the primers for a first-round RT-PCR of the TCR CDR3. TCRdb analysed the multiplex PCR reads with MiXCR anew, one entry per CDR3 protein. The sample shows a few hundred thousand distinct CDR3 sequences, more than 12% of them seen only once.

Whole-study results and caveats: Most expanded thyroid clonotypes above 0.001 recurred in blood. In the analysis, a 13 V-J model separated ophthalmopathy from stable hyperthyroidism.

The receptor was isolated from a woman younger than 45 with Graves' ophthalmopathy. Specimen: blood. The genes are TRBV10-1 and TRBJ2-2; D not certain. The CDR3 DNA reads as TGCGCCAGCAGTGAGAGGTGGAACACCGGGGAGCTGTTTTTT. It is translated as CASSERWNTGELFF.